The 5 T cell receptor beta chains below all came from one sample that was sequenced in a study of identical twins (dated by TCRdb to the mid-2010s). Library generation was performed with 5' RACE. TCRdb lists the instrument as Illumina HiSeq 2000. The public sequencing data were trimmed at Q25 with fastp and processed into clonotypes with MiXCR by TCRdb, which kept only in-frame beta chains. Each entry merges the rows of one CDR3 protein and shows their most common DNA and genes. This sample gives 1.5 million to 2 million distinct CDR3 sequences in total; less than 35% of them show up just once. The ten largest account for about 0.27% of the sample. The sequenced sample was cord blood. These receptors all stem from a newborn girl in good health.

This clonotype was found a few times. The genes are TRBV20-1 and TRBJ1-1, with 8 bases fitting TRBD1. CDR1 and CDR2 from the germline V gene are DFQATT and SNEGSKA (reference sequence). V lost 3 bases to trimming and J lost 1 base; unmatched junction nucleotides: 4. This CDR3 is 14 amino acids long. CDR3 protein: CSARTGAWNTEAFF. The CDR3 DNA follows: TGCAGTGCTAGGACAGGGGCATGGAACACTGAAGCTTTCTTT.

This chain uses TRBV5-1 with TRBJ1-2, with unresolved D. This CDR3 region has 12 residues. Trimming pared 3 bases from V and 8 bases from J, leaving 11 bases between. Germline V gene sequence: CDR1 SGHRS, CDR2 YFSETQ. The CDR3 protein is CASSWRVFGYTF. Written as DNA, the CDR3 is TGCGCCAGCAGCTGGAGGGTATTCGGCTACACCTTC.

The chain couples TRBV5-1 to TRBJ2-1, with TRBD2 matching 8 bases. V was pared by 4 bases and J by 9 bases, with 6 bases of the junction left unmatched. Germline-derived CDR1 and CDR2 are SGHRS and YFSETQ. CDR3 length equals 13 residues. The CDR3 loop is CASSRAGGGEQFF. Here the CDR3 DNA reads TGCGCCAGCAGCAGGGCGGGAGGTGGTGAGCAGTTCTTC. Together with reference TRBV5-1 and TRBJ2-1, the CDR3 gives the full variable domain: KAGVTQTPRYLIKTRGQQVTLSCSPISGHRSVSWYQQTPGQGLQFLFEYFSETQRNKGNFPGRFSGRQFSNSRSEMNVSTLELGDSALYLCASSRAGGGEQFFGPGTRLTVL.

The chain links TRBV6-1 to TRBJ1-2; D perhaps matches TRBD1 (5 bases). Trimming shortened V by 3 bases and J by 7 bases, and 21 bases separated the two germline ends. The length of the CDR3 is 16 residues. From germline, CDR1 is MNHNS and CDR2 SASEGT. The CDR3 region has the DNA TGTGCCAGCAGTGAGAGTGGAAGGGGATGGATTAGTGGCTACACCTTC. Translating gives CASSESGRGWISGYTF.

V usage is TRBV14 and J usage is TRBJ1-2; TRBD1 might be the D (6 bases). CDR1 is SGHDN, CDR2 FVKESK, per germline. CDR3 length: 13 amino acids. V was pared by 1 base and J by 7 bases, with 10 bases between. In DNA, the CDR3 is TGTGCCAGCAGCCAAGGGGCAGGGGTTGGCTACACCTTC. Translated: CASSQGAGVGYTF.